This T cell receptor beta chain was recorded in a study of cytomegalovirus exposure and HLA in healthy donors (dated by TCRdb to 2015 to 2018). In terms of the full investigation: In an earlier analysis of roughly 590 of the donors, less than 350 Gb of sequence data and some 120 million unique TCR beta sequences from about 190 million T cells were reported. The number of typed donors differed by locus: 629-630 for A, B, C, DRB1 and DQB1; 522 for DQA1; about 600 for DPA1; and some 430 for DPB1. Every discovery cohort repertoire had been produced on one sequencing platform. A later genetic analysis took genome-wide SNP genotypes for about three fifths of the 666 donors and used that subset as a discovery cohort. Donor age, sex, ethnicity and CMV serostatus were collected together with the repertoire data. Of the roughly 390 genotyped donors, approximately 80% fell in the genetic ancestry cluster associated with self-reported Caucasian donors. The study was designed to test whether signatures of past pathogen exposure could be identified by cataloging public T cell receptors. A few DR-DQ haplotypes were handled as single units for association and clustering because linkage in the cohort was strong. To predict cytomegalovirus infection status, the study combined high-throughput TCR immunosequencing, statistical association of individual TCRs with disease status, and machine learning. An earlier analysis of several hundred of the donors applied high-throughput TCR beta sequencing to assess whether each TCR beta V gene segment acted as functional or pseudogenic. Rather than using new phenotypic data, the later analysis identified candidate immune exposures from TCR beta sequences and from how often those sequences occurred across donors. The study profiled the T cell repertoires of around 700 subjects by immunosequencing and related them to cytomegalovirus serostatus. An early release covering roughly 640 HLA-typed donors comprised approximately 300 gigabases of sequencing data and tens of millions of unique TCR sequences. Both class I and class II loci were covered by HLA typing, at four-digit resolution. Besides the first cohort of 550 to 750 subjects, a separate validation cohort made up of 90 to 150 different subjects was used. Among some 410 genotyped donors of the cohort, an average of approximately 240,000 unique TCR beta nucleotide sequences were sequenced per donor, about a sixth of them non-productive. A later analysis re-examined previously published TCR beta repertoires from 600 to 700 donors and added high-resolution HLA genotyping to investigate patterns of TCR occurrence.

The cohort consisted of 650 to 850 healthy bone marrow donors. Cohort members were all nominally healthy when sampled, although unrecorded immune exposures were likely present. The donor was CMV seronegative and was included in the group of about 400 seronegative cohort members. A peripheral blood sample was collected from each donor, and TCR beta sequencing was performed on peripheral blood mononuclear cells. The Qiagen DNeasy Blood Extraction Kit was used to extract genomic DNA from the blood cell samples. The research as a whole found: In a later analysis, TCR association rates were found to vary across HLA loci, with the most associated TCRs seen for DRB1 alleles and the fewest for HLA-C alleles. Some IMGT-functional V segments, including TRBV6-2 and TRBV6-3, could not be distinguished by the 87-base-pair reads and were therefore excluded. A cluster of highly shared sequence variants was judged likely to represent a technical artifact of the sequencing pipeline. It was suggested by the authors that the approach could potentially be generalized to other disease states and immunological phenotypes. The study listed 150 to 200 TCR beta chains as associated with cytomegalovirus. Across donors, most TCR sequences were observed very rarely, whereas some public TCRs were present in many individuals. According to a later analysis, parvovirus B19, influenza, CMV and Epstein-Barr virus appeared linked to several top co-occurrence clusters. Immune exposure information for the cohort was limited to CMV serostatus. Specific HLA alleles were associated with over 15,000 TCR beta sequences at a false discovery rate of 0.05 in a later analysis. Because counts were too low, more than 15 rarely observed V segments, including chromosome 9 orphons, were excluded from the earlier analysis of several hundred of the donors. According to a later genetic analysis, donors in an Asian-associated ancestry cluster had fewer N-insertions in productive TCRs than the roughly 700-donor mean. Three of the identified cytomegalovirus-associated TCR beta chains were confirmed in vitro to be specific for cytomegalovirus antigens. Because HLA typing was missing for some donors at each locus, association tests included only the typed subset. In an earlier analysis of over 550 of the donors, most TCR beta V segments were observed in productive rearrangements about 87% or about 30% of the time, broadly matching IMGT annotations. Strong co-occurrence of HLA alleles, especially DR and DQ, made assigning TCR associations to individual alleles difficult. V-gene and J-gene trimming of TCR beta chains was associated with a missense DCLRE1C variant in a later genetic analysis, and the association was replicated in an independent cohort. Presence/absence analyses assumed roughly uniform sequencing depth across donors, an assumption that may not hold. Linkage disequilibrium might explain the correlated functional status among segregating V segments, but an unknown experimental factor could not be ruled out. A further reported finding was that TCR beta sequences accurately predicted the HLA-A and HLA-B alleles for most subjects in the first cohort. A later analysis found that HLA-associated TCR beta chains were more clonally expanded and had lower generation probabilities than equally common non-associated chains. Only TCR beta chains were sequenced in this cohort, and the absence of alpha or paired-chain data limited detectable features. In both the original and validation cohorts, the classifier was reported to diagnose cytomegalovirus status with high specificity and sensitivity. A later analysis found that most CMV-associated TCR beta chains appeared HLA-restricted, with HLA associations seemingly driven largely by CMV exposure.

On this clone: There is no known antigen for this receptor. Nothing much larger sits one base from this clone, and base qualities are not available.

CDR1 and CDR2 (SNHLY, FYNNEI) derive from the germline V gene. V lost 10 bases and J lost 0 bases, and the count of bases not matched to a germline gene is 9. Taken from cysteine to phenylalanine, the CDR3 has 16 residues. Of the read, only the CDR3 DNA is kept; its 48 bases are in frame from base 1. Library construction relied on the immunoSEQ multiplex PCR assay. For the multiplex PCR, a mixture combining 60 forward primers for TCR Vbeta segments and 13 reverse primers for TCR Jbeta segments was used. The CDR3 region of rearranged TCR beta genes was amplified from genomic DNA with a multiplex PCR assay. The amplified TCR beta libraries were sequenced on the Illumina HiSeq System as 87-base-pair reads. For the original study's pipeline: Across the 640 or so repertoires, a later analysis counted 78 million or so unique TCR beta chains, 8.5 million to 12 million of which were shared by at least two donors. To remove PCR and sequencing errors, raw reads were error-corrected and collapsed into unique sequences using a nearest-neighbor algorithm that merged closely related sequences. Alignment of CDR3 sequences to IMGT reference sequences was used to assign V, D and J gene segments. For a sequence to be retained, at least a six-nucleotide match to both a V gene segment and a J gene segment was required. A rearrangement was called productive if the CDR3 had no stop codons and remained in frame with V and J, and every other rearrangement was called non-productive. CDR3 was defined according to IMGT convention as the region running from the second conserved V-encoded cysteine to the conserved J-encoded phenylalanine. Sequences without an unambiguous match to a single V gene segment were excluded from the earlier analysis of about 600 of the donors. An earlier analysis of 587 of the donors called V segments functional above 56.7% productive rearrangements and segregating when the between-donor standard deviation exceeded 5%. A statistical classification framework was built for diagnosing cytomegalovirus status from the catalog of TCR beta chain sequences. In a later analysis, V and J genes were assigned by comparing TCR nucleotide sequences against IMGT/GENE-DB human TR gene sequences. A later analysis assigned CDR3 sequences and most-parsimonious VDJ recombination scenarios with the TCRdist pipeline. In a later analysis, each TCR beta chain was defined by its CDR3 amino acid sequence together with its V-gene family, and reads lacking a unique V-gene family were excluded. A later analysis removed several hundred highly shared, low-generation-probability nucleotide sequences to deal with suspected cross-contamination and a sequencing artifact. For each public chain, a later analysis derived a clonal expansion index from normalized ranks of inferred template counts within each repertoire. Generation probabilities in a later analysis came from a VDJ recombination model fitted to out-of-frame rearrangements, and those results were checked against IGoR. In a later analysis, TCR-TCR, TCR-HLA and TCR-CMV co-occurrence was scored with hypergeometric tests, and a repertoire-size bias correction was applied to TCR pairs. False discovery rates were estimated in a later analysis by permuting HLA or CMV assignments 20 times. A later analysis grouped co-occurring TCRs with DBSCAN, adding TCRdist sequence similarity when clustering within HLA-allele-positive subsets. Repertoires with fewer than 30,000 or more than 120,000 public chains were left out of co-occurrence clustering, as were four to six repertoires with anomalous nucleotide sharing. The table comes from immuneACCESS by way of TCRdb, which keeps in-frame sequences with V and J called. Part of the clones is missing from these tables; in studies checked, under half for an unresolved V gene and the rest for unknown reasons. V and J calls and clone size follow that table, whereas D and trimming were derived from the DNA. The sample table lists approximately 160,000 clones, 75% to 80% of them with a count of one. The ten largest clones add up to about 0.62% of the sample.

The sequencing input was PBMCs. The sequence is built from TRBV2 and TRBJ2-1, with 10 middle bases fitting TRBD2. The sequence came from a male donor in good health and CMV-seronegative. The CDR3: CANFLAGDSSYNEQFF. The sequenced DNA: TGTGCCAACTTCCTAGCGGGGGATAGCTCCTACAATGAGCAGTTCTTC.